This passage covers 30 T cell receptor beta chains from one sample sequenced in a study of response to subunit inactivated influenza vaccine (dated by TCRdb to 2017 to 2018). Receptor libraries were prepared by RT-PCR. These reads were obtained on an Illumina HiSeq 2500. Using fastp at Q25 and MiXCR, TCRdb reprocessed the public reads and kept productive beta chains. When rows share a CDR3 protein, they turn into one entry using the most common DNA and genes. Here the sample has hundreds of thousands of distinct CDR3 sequences; 20% to 25% occur a single time. 10% of the sample is held by the ten biggest clonotypes. The sequences come from PBMCs from blood, collected about 19 months after vaccination. The receptors originated from a man aged 45 to 70 who received an inactivated influenza vaccine. Donor details come from another sample of the same person, matched by shared clones.

The rearrangement uses TRBV14 and TRBJ2-1; 9 bases fit TRBD2. Germline lookup yields CDR1 SGHDN and CDR2 FVKESK. CDR3 length equals 16 residues. The ends lost 0 bases at V and 3 bases at J; junction bases unmatched: 3. CDR3 sequence reads: CASSQETSGHYNEQFF. In nucleotides, the CDR3 is TGTGCCAGCAGCCAAGAGACTAGCGGCCACTACAATGAGCAGTTCTTC.

CDR3 residues: CASSLLAGLGANVLTF. CDR3 DNA: TGTGCCAGCAGTCTCCTAGCGGGACTTGGGGCCAACGTCCTGACTTTC. The rearrangement links TRBV12-3 or TRBV12-4 to TRBJ2-6, with 9 bases lining up with TRBD2. J gave up 3 bases and V 5 bases, and 5 bases lay outside the gene matches. There are 16 residues in the CDR3.

This clonotype was recorded many times. The chain joins TRBV4-2 to TRBJ1-2, with 8 bases aligning to TRBD1. The V segment lost 3 bases and the J segment 4 bases; nucleotides outside the gene matches: 10. CDR1 is LGHNA and CDR2 is YNFKEQ in the germline V gene. The CDR3 is 16 amino acids. CDR3 loop: CASSQETGGIGYGYTF. In nucleotides, the CDR3 is TGTGCCAGCAGCCAGGAAACAGGGGGTATCGGCTATGGCTACACCTTC.

V usage is TRBV15 and J usage is TRBJ1-1; the D is unclear. CDR1 and CDR2 from the germline V gene are LNHNV and YYDKDF (reference sequence). The CDR3 loop spans 14 amino acids. The V gene lost 7 bases and the J gene lost 5 bases, with 17 bases spanning the gap. The CDR3 coding sequence is TGTGCCACCACTCCCTCGAAATTCTCGACTGAAGCTTTCTTT. Amino acids: CATTPSKFSTEAFF.

The chain uses TRBV28 and TRBJ2-1, with a possible D match to TRBD2 (5 bases). V gave up 10 bases and J gave up 2 bases, with 15 bases separating them. Looked up from germline, CDR1 is MDHEN and CDR2 is SYDVKM. The CDR3 totals 14 residues. CDR3 nucleotide sequence: TGTGCCACCACCCCCAGCGGCGCCTACAATGAGCAGTTCTTC. It codes for CATTPSGAYNEQFF.

This sequence joins TRBV7-9 and TRBJ2-3; 7 nucleotides match TRBD1. V was pared by 3 bases and J by 4 bases, with 4 bases of the junction left unmatched. CDR1 is SEHNR, CDR2 FQNEAQ, per germline (reference sequence). The CDR3 contains 14 residues. The CDR3 DNA follows: TGTGCCAGCAGCTTCGTCCAGGGGGCAGATACGCAGTATTTT. Translating it yields CASSFVQGADTQYF.

This clonotype has just a few counts. The J gene is TRBJ1-2, the V gene TRBV4-1; D is unresolved. The CDR3 has 15 residues. V was trimmed by 3 bases and J by 3 bases, leaving 14 bases between them. The germline V gene encodes CDR1 MGHRA and CDR2 YSYEKL. CDR3 DNA sequence: TGCGCCAGCAGCCATCCAGTGGAGGCCTACTATGGCTACACCTTC. Its translation is CASSHPVEAYYGYTF.

The V call is TRBV19, the J call TRBJ1-5; 8 positions match TRBD1. Looked up from germline, CDR1 is LNHDA and CDR2 is SQIVND (reference sequence). This CDR3 has 15 amino acids. V lost 7 bases to trimming and J lost 2 bases; unmatched junction nucleotides: 7. CDR3 coding DNA: TGTGCCAGTAAAAGGACAGGGAGAGGCAATCAGCCCCAGCATTTT. It translates to CASKRTGRGNQPQHF.

The chain is built from TRBV3-1 and TRBJ2-2, with 10 bases identical to TRBD2. The CDR3 has 16 residues. Germline assignment: CDR1 LGHDT and CDR2 YNNKEL (reference sequence). Trimming cost V 7 bases and J 0 bases; bases outside gene matches: 5. The DNA of the CDR3 is TGTGCCAGCACCCGACTAGCGGGTACGAACACCGGGGAGCTGTTTTTT. This codes for CASTRLAGTNTGELFF.

This clonotype was picked up many times. The chain employs TRBV9 and TRBJ1-1; maybe TRBD1 (5 bases). The CDR3 has 15 residues. The V end lost 2 bases, the J end lost 0 bases, and 11 bases lay between the germline ends. The V gene's germline CDR1 is SGDLS and CDR2 YYNGEE. CDR3 in amino acids: CASSVEEGMNTEAFF. DNA for the CDR3: TGTGCCAGCAGCGTCGAGGAGGGGATGAACACTGAAGCTTTCTTT.

This chain links TRBV7-2 with TRBJ2-2; D is perhaps TRBD1 (6 bases). The germline V gene has CDR1 SGHTA and CDR2 FQGNSA. Trimming cost V 9 bases and J 2 bases, with 19 bases left between them. The CDR3 sequence is 16 residues long. The CDR3 DNA sequence: TGTGCCAGAAGCCCCAGGGGATTAGGAAACACCGGGGAGCTGTTTTTT. It yields the protein CARSPRGLGNTGELFF.

This sequence joins TRBV4-2 and TRBJ1-3, with 7 bases fitting TRBD1. This CDR3 is built from 15 residues. In germline, CDR1 is LGHNA, CDR2 YNFKEQ. V shed 0 bases and J 4 bases; nucleotides not matched to a gene: 3. This chain's CDR3 is CASSQDTGAGNTIYF. The CDR3 DNA follows: TGTGCCAGCAGCCAAGATACAGGGGCAGGAAACACCATATATTTT.

A few counts support this clonotype. This rearrangement joins TRBV5-5 to TRBJ2-1, with D perhaps being TRBD1 or TRBD2 (5 bases each). V was cut by 1 base and J by 0 bases, with 11 bases left in between. The length of the CDR3 is 16 residues. Germline-derived CDR1 and CDR2 are SGHKS and YYEKEE (reference sequence). CDR3 coding DNA: TGTGCCAGCAGCTTGTACGAGGGGAGCTCCTACAATGAGCAGTTCTTC. Translation: CASSLYEGSSYNEQFF.

The chain has TRBV5-1 and TRBJ2-5; D is ambiguous. Germline CDR1 reads SGHRS; CDR2 reads YFSETQ. V shed 5 bases and J shed 3 bases, with 8 bases lying between them. CDR3 length: 12 amino acids. CDR3 coding DNA: TGCGCCAGCAGAATGCCGGAAGAGACCCAGTACTTC. Its protein is CASRMPEETQYF.

The chain uses TRBV20-1 and TRBJ2-3; maybe TRBD2 (5 bases). This CDR3 has 16 amino acids. The germline CDR1 and CDR2 sequences are DFQATT and SNEGSKA (reference sequence). V was cut by 0 bases and J by 1 base, with 14 bases left in between. The CDR3 region has the DNA TGCAGTGCTAGAGATTTGCGGGCGCGGGGCACAGATACGCAGTATTTT. This translates into CSARDLRARGTDTQYF.

This clonotype was seen only a few times. V and J are TRBV7-4 and TRBJ2-7, with a weak D call TRBD2 (5 bases). The CDR3 has 12 amino acids. The V gene's germline CDR1 is SGHVT and CDR2 SQSDAQ. V was pared by 4 bases and J by 5 bases, with 9 bases between. The CDR3 DNA sequence: TGTGCCAGCAGCTCCCCGGGAAACGAGCAGTACTTC. Translated: CASSSPGNEQYF.

For the CDR3, the DNA is TGTGCCAGCACCGACGACACCAATGAGCAGTTCTTC. Translation: CASTDDTNEQFF. The chain employs TRBV3-1 and TRBJ2-1; D remains ambiguous. Germline V gene sequence: CDR1 LGHDT, CDR2 YNNKEL (reference sequence). The CDR3 has 12 residues. Trimming took off 7 bases at V and 6 bases at J, with 10 bases between the two ends.

This sequence joins TRBV5-5 and TRBJ1-1; D remains ambiguous. V lost 4 bases, J lost 2 bases, and 15 bases lay in between. The CDR3 has 15 amino acids. The germline gives CDR1 SGHKS, CDR2 YYEKEE (reference sequence). The CDR3, as DNA: TGTGCCAGCAGCGGCGCTTGGAGGATTAACACTGAAGCTTTCTTT. Protein sequence: CASSGAWRINTEAFF.

This chain links TRBV2 with TRBJ2-1; 9 bases align to TRBD2. Trimming cost V 7 bases and J 8 bases; bases outside gene matches: 12. There are 15 residues in the CDR3. Germline CDR1 is SNHLY and CDR2 is FYNNEI. The CDR3 region has the DNA TGTGCCAGCACCCGGGCGGGAGGGCCTGCATATGAGCAGTTCTTC. It specifies CASTRAGGPAYEQFF.

This chain uses TRBV20-1 with TRBJ1-1; a possible D gene is TRBD1 (6 bases). The CDR3 runs 16 residues. Looked up from germline, CDR1 is DFQATT and CDR2 is SNEGSKA (reference sequence). Between the trimmed V and J ends, which lost 1 base and 11 bases, there was a span of 26 bases. The CDR3: CSARVVDPGAGTPAFF. The CDR3 nucleotides are TGCAGTGCTAGAGTAGTAGACCCAGGAGCCGGGACACCGGCTTTCTTT.

This clonotype was seen a few times. This rearrangement joins TRBV7-9 to TRBJ1-1, with D perhaps matching TRBD1 (5 bases). Germline V gene sequence: CDR1 SEHNR, CDR2 FQNEAQ (reference sequence). The CDR3 totals 14 residues. V was pared by 1 base and J by 4 bases, with 10 bases between. CDR3 DNA: TGTGCCAGCAGCTTAGGGGCGGGGGTCACTGAAGCTTTCTTT. This codes for CASSLGAGVTEAFF. Full variable domain (remainder filled in from reference TRBV7-9 and TRBJ1-1): DTGVSQNPRHKITKRGQNVTFRCDPISEHNRLYWYRQTLGQGPEFLTYFQNEAQLEKSRLLSDRFSAERPKGSFSTLEIQRTEQGDSAMYLCASSLGAGVTEAFFGQGTRLTVV.

This chain uses TRBV4-2 with TRBJ1-4; D is possibly TRBD1 (6 bases). V gave up 4 bases and J gave up 4 bases, with 13 bases separating them. CDR1 is LGHNA and CDR2 is YNFKEQ in the germline V gene. The CDR3 consists of 15 residues. The CDR3 nucleotides read TGTGCCAGCAGCCCCTCAGGGGTTGGTAATGAAAAACTGTTTTTT. Its translation: CASSPSGVGNEKLFF.

The chain is built from TRBV18 and TRBJ2-3, with a weak D call TRBD1 (5 bases). Trimming took 6 bases from V and 3 from J, leaving 16 bases between them. Germline CDR1 is KGHSH and CDR2 is LQKENI. The CDR3 has 15 amino acids. This CDR3 is CASSDLLGATDTQYF. The CDR3 DNA reads TGTGCCAGCTCCGACCTGCTAGGGGCAACAGATACGCAGTATTTT.

The chain has TRBV11-2 and TRBJ2-7; no definite D call. V was clipped by 5 bases and J by 2 bases, with 13 bases between them. The CDR3 extends over 14 amino acids. Germline CDR1 is SGHAT and CDR2 is FQNNGV. The CDR3 DNA reads as TGTGCCAGCAGCGCATCAGAACCTCCCTACGAGCAGTACTTC. Residues: CASSASEPPYEQYF.

The chain recombines TRBV7-7 with TRBJ2-7; TRBD1 might be the D (7 bases). Germline V lookup: CDR1 SSHAT, CDR2 FNYEAQ (reference sequence). This CDR3 comprises 14 residues. V lost 5 bases, J lost 5 bases, and 16 bases lay in between. The DNA of the CDR3 is TGTGCCAGCAGCCGGACAGGCTGGGGGGACGAGCAGTACTTC. It specifies CASSRTGWGDEQYF.

The J gene is TRBJ1-1, the V gene TRBV24-1; tentatively, D is TRBD1 (6 bases). Trimming removed 3 bases at V and 3 bases at J, with 7 bases between. CDR1 is KGHDR and CDR2 is SFDVKD in the germline V gene. CDR3 length: 13 residues. CDR3 coding DNA: TGTGCCACCAGTGATGACAGGTACACTGAAGCTTTCTTT. Translation: CATSDDRYTEAFF.

This chain joins TRBV29-1 and TRBJ2-1; a possible D gene is TRBD2 (5 bases). V lost 6 bases and J 6 bases, leaving 21 bases between the germline ends. This CDR3 contains 15 residues. Germline CDR1 and CDR2: SQVTM and ANQGSEA. DNA of the CDR3: TGCAGCGTGGAGAGGTATACGGGGTCGGGCAATGAGCAGTTCTTC. Its translation is CSVERYTGSGNEQFF.

CDR3 region: CSVEEGGASSYNEQFF. For the CDR3, the DNA is TGCAGCGTTGAAGAGGGAGGGGCAAGCTCCTACAATGAGCAGTTCTTC. The chain has TRBV29-1 and TRBJ2-1; 7 nucleotides agree with TRBD2. V shed 0 bases, J shed 0 bases, and the junction held 5 bases outside the gene matches. Germline lookup yields CDR1 SQVTM and CDR2 ANQGSEA. The CDR3 is made up of 16 amino acids.

This clonotype has a handful of counts. CDR3 in amino acids: CASSGAAGEKLFF. The CDR3 DNA follows: TGTGCCAGCAGTGGGGCCGCCGGTGAAAAACTGTTTTTT. This chain uses TRBV25-1 with TRBJ1-4, with D unclear. V shed 4 bases and J shed 7 bases, with 10 bases lying between them. CDR3 length: 13 amino acids. CDR1 is MGHDK, CDR2 SYGVNS, per germline.

This clonotype was seen a handful of times. V is TRBV20-1 and J is TRBJ1-1; D call uncertain. Trimming shortened V by 4 bases and J by 2 bases, and 14 bases separated the two germline ends. Germline lookup yields CDR1 DFQATT and CDR2 SNEGSKA (reference sequence). The CDR3 runs 14 residues. In DNA, the CDR3 is TGCAGTGCTACCCGGGAAGGTGTCAACACTGAAGCTTTCTTT. It codes for CSATREGVNTEAFF.